These 15 T cell receptor beta chains originate from one sample sequenced in a study of T cells after yellow fever vaccination (dated by TCRdb to about 2019). In the paper's terms, the treatment or condition label means: live attenuated yellow fever vaccine strain. Receptor amplification or capture employed 5' RACE. The data were produced on an Illumina HiSeq 2500. TCRdb handled the public reads itself, with Q25 trimming in fastp and clone calling in MiXCR, and kept productive beta chains. For every CDR3 protein sequence, its rows merge into one entry that carries the most common genes and DNA. Across this sample there are roughly 330,000 distinct CDR3 sequences, with about 6.9% seen only once. The leading ten clones occupy 15% to 20% of the sample. Material: PBMCs, obtained more than 40 days after the first yellow fever vaccination. These receptors originate from a man between 18 and 35 years old who received the YFV17D yellow fever vaccine.

This chain uses TRBV6-5 with TRBJ1-6, with TRBD1 as a possible D gene (6 bases). Trimming shortened V by 7 bases and J by 6 bases, and 22 bases separated the two germline ends. The V gene's germline CDR1 is MNHEY and CDR2 SVGAGI. The CDR3 loop spans 17 amino acids. DNA for the CDR3: TGTGCCAGCATATATTTCCGGCTGGGGGCGCGTAATTCACCCCTCCACTTT. This gives the protein CASIYFRLGARNSPLHF.

In its sample, this clonotype was seen many times. The V gene is TRBV18, the J gene TRBJ1-2; D unresolved. The CDR3 totals 14 residues. V dropped 6 bases and J dropped 2 bases, with 13 bases sitting between them. The germline CDR1 and CDR2 sequences are KGHSH and LQKENI. The CDR3 loop reads CASSLGRGNYGYTF. CDR3 DNA sequence: TGTGCCAGCTCCCTAGGGAGAGGGAACTATGGCTACACCTTC.

This clonotype occurred many times. The J gene is TRBJ2-7, the V gene TRBV6-5; maybe TRBD1 (5 bases). V gave up 2 bases and J gave up 6 bases, with 11 bases separating them. The CDR3 runs 13 residues. Germline CDR1 MNHEY, CDR2 SVGAGI. The CDR3 sequence: CASSYEGVGEQYF. In DNA form, the CDR3 reads TGTGCCAGCAGTTACGAAGGGGTGGGCGAGCAGTACTTC.

This clonotype was counted between two and nine times. The rearrangement links TRBV5-1 to TRBJ1-1, with unresolved D. Germline V gives CDR1 SGHRS, CDR2 YFSETQ. This CDR3 is built from 12 residues. Trimming cost V 3 bases and J 7 bases, with 10 bases left between them. CDR3 loop: CASSSSDVEAFF. In DNA, the CDR3 is TGCGCCAGCAGCTCCTCGGACGTTGAAGCTTTCTTT.

This clonotype was observed at least ten times. The chain has TRBV12-3 or TRBV12-4 and TRBJ2-1, with TRBD2 matching over 7 bases. The CDR3 runs to 13 residues. Unmatched junction bases numbered 2, after V lost 3 bases and J lost 6 bases. The DNA of the CDR3 is TGTGCCAGCAGTTTCCCTAGCGGCAATGAGCAGTTCTTC. It is translated as CASSFPSGNEQFF.

At least ten counts were recorded for this clonotype. The chain recombines TRBV10-3 with TRBJ1-1; 7 bases align to TRBD1. Germline V lookup: CDR1 ENHRY, CDR2 SYGVKD. V lost 5 bases and J lost 6; bases outside the gene matches: 12. The CDR3 has 15 residues. The CDR3 nucleotides are TGTGCCATCAGTAGCTCAGGGGGTTTTTCATCTGAAGCTTTCTTT. It yields the protein CAISSSGGFSSEAFF.

This clonotype showed up just a few times. The chain links TRBV20-1 to TRBJ2-3; D might be TRBD2 (5 bases). V was clipped by 5 bases and J by 6 bases, with 9 bases between them. The CDR3 is 11 residues long. The germline CDR1 and CDR2 sequences are DFQATT and SNEGSKA (reference sequence). CDR3 coding DNA: TGCAGTGCTGGACTCCCGGATACGCAGTATTTT. This gives the protein CSAGLPDTQYF.

This clonotype was picked up a small number of times. The chain employs TRBV25-1 and TRBJ2-5; 8 positions agree with TRBD1. Per germline, CDR1 MGHDK and CDR2 SYGVNS. V shed 2 bases, J shed 5 bases, and the junction held 7 bases outside the gene matches. This CDR3 region has 15 residues. The CDR3 sequence: CASSERTGWRETQYF. DNA for the CDR3: TGTGCCAGCAGTGAAAGGACAGGGTGGCGGGAGACCCAGTACTTC.

This chain joins TRBV3-1 and TRBJ1-2, with D tentatively TRBD1 (6 bases). Germline CDR1 and CDR2: LGHDT and YNNKEL (reference sequence). V was pared by 3 bases and J by 7 bases, with 18 bases between. The CDR3 has 15 residues. The CDR3 spells CASSHRVGGLGGYTF. The DNA of the CDR3 is TGTGCCAGCAGCCACAGGGTCGGGGGGCTTGGTGGCTACACCTTC.

The genes are TRBV7-2 and TRBJ2-1, with D perhaps matching TRBD2 (6 bases). This CDR3 is 13 amino acids long. V was pared by 4 bases and J by 5 bases, with 9 bases between. CDR1 and CDR2 (germline): SGHTA, FQGNSA. The CDR3 region is CASSWDLNNEQFF. The CDR3 nucleotides read TGTGCCAGCAGCTGGGACTTAAACAATGAGCAGTTCTTC.

The J gene is TRBJ2-2, the V gene TRBV24-1, with D unclear. Trimming cost V 4 bases and J 7 bases, with 12 bases left between them. Germline-derived CDR1 and CDR2 are KGHDR and SFDVKD. The CDR3 spans 14 residues. CDR3 sequence reads: CATSDEVGYGELFF. As DNA, the CDR3 is TGTGCCACCAGTGACGAAGTAGGGTACGGGGAGCTGTTTTTT.

The CDR3 is CSVEVKGLGEQYV. CDR3 nucleotide sequence: TGCAGCGTTGAAGTGAAGGGTTTGGGTGAGCAGTACGTC. The chain is built from TRBV29-1 and TRBJ2-7, with no clear D. CDR1 is SQVTM, CDR2 ANQGSEA, per germline. CDR3 size: 13 residues. Trimming left V 1 base short and J 7 bases short, with 14 bases between.

This clonotype appeared a few times. V and J are TRBV28 and TRBJ2-7; the match to TRBD1 covers 9 bases. V lost 7 bases and J lost 5; bases outside the gene matches: 18. Germline V gives CDR1 MDHEN, CDR2 SYDVKM. This CDR3 has 17 residues. CDR3 DNA: TGTGCCAGCACCTCACCCGGGGATACAGGGGGCTTCGACGAGCAGTACTTC. It specifies CASTSPGDTGGFDEQYF. The variable domain in full, completed from reference TRBV28 and TRBJ2-7, reads DVKVTQSSRYLVKRTGEKVFLECVQDMDHENMFWYRQDPGLGLRLIYFSYDVKMKEKGDIPEGYSVSREKKERFSLILESASTNQTSMYLCASTSPGDTGGFDEQYFGPGTRLTVT.

This clonotype was recorded a few times. V usage is TRBV10-3 and J usage is TRBJ2-1; TRBD2 aligns across 11 bases. V dropped 4 bases and J dropped 6; count of bases not matched to a gene: 8. In germline, CDR1 is ENHRY, CDR2 SYGVKD. This CDR3 region has 16 residues. The CDR3 bases are TGTGCCATCAGTGCCCTTGCTAGCGGGGGGAGCAATGAGCAGTTCTTC. Amino acids: CAISALASGGSNEQFF.

This clonotype has at least ten counts. This chain uses TRBV6-6 with TRBJ1-6; D is ambiguous. The CDR3 spans 13 residues. Trimming took 6 bases from V and 3 from J, leaving 6 bases between them. CDR1 is MNHNY and CDR2 is SVGAGI in the germline V gene (reference sequence). CDR3 sequence reads: CASSHSYNSPLHF. DNA of the CDR3: TGTGCCAGCAGCCACAGCTATAATTCACCCCTCCACTTT.